Detailed here is one TCR beta chain. TCRdb analysed the RT-PCR reads with MiXCR anew, one entry per CDR3 protein. Counted here are about 700,000 distinct CDR3 sequences, more than 15% occurring once; the ten biggest clones make up more than 9%. The data are from a study of response to subunit inactivated influenza vaccine. Germline CDR1 and CDR2: DFQATT and SNEGSKA (reference sequence). V lost 0 bases, J lost 0 bases, and 11 bases lay in between. The CDR3 covers 15 residues. This receptor was identified in a man aged 50 or older who received an inactivated influenza vaccine. The input for sequencing was PBMCs from blood, taken approximately 12 days after vaccination. The chain is built from TRBV20-1 and TRBJ1-2, with D hard to call. The CDR3 region has the DNA TGCAGTGCTAGAGATTCGGCACTAGCTAACTATGGCTACACCTTC. Amino acid sequence: CSARDSALANYGYTF.